This is a list of T cell receptor beta chains from one sample in a study of blood T cell repertoires in COVID-19. Using immunoSEQ multiplex PCR, the repertoire was profiled, and TCRdb retains in-frame clones only, with some absent. The data hold some 300,000 clones, with roughly nine tenths observed a single time. The sequencing sample was made of PBMCs or T cells enriched from blood (not recorded which). The receptors were gathered from a woman in her 30s who had recovered from COVID-19. Both conserved end residues are part of each CDR3. The D gene is left open where the match is weak. For some rows the clone size is stated as once, few or many, or as a class when expanded; others skip it.

>TRBV29-1|NA|NA|TRBJ1-6
CSANRVPLHF
TGCAGCGCGAACAGGGTTCCCCTCCACTTT
>TRBV27|NA|NA|TRBJ1-6
CASSLQGGVRSPLHF
TGTGCCAGCAGTCTACAGGGTGGGGTTAGGTCACCCCTCCACTTT
>TRBV10-3|NA|TRBD2|TRBJ2-3
CAIRRTSDTDTQYF
TGTGCCATCAGAAGGACTAGCGACACAGATACGCAGTATTTT
>TRBV2|NA|TRBD2|TRBJ2-4
CASSLPTSGRARDIQYF
TGTGCCAGCAGTCTCCCGACTAGCGGGAGGGCCAGGGACATTCAGTACTTC
>TRBV29-1|NA|NA|TRBJ1-2
CGHGDNYGYTF
TGCGGCCACGGGGATAACTATGGCTACACCTTC
>TRBV6-2/TRBV6-3|few|TRBD1|TRBJ2-1
CASSTGTARNEQFF
TGTGCCAGCAGTACAGGGACAGCACGAAATGAGCAGTTCTTC
>TRBV6-2/TRBV6-3|few|TRBD2|TRBJ2-3
CASSGLAGGTDTQYF
TGTGCCAGCAGTGGACTAGCGGGAGGCACAGATACGCAGTATTTT
>TRBV7-9|NA|TRBD2|TRBJ2-1
CASSLEASGNEQFF
TGTGCCAGCAGCTTAGAGGCTAGCGGGAATGAGCAGTTCTTC
>TRBV2|NA|NA|TRBJ1-1
CASTVDSGHTEAFF
TGTGCCAGCACAGTTGATTCAGGGCACACTGAAGCTTTCTTT
>TRBV27|NA|NA|TRBJ1-3
CASSFLPFVAGNTIYF
TGTGCCAGCAGTTTTCTCCCCTTTGTAGCTGGAAACACCATATATTTT
>TRBV11-2|NA|TRBD1|TRBJ1-6
CASSRDRNYSPLHF
TGTGCCAGCAGCCGGGACAGGAACTATTCACCCCTCCACTTT
>TRBV28|NA|NA|TRBJ2-7
CASRLIQGRSYEQYF
TGTGCCAGCAGGCTCATACAGGGGAGGTCCTACGAGCAGTACTTC
>TRBV28|NA|TRBD1|TRBJ2-7
CASSSLRTGLSYEQYF
TGTGCCAGCAGTTCCCTACGGACAGGACTCTCCTACGAGCAGTACTTC
>TRBV6-5|NA|NA|TRBJ2-7
CASSYSGTSSYEQYF
TGTGCCAGCAGTTACTCGGGCACGAGCTCCTACGAGCAGTACTTC
>TRBV7-9|NA|NA|TRBJ1-1
CASSPSQGAEAFF
TGTGCCAGCAGCCCTTCCCAGGGCGCTGAAGCTTTCTTT
>TRBV24-1|NA|NA|TRBJ1-2
CATSEGTMRTNYGYTF
TGTGCCACCAGTGAGGGGACAATGCGGACGAACTATGGCTACACCTTC
>TRBV7-6|NA|NA|TRBJ1-1
CASSPPGPQGTEAFF
TGTGCCAGCAGCCCTCCGGGCCCCCAGGGGACTGAAGCTTTCTTT
>TRBV2|NA|NA|TRBJ1-1
CARARAGNTEAFF
TGTGCCAGAGCTCGAGCAGGGAACACTGAAGCTTTCTTT
>TRBV7-9|NA|TRBD1|TRBJ1-2
CASSWGTGDSYGYTF
TGTGCCAGCAGCTGGGGGACAGGGGACTCTTATGGCTACACCTTC
>TRBV27|NA|TRBD2|TRBJ2-7
CASSFFRGTSGSIPYEQYF
TGTGCCAGCAGTTTTTTTCGTGGGACTAGCGGGAGTATTCCGTACGAGCAGTACTTC
>TRBV5-1|NA|NA|TRBJ1-1
CASSFRTLAGTEAFF
TGCGCCAGCAGCTTTAGGACACTCGCGGGGACTGAAGCTTTCTTT
>TRBV7-8|NA|NA|TRBJ2-1
CASSLNKAGTYNEQFF
TGTGCCAGCAGCTTAAACAAGGCAGGTACGTACAATGAGCAGTTCTTC
>TRBV9|NA|TRBD1|TRBJ2-7
CASSVDWGQGYEQYF
TGTGCCAGCAGCGTAGATTGGGGACAGGGCTACGAGCAGTACTTC
>TRBV11-2|NA|NA|TRBJ2-7
CASSSPSPYAGATSYEQYF
TGTGCCAGCAGCTCTCCATCGCCGTATGCAGGGGCGACCTCCTACGAGCAGTACTTC
>TRBV27|NA|NA|TRBJ2-7
CASSQFAVVF
TGTGCCAGCAGTCAGTTCGCGGTGGTCTTC
>TRBV28|NA|NA|TRBJ1-1
CASSFGGRGAFF
TGTGCCAGCAGTTTTGGGGGGAGGGGAGCTTTCTTT
>TRBV28|NA|NA|TRBJ1-5
CASSLAGGYNQPQHF
TGTGCCAGCAGTTTAGCGGGGGGGTATAATCAGCCCCAGCATTTT
>TRBV7-2|NA|TRBD2|TRBJ2-1
CASSRTSGSGDEQFF
TGTGCCAGCAGCAGGACAAGCGGGAGTGGGGATGAGCAGTTCTTC
>TRBV3-1/TRBV3-2|NA|NA|TRBJ1-1
CASSLTPQRGTEAFF
TGTGCCAGCAGCCTCACCCCACAACGGGGCACTGAAGCTTTCTTT
>TRBV4-1|NA|NA|TRBJ2-2
CASSQESRSGELFF
TGCGCCAGCAGCCAAGAAAGCAGGTCCGGGGAGCTGTTTTTT
>TRBV7-2|NA|TRBD2|TRBJ2-7
CASSPKVWLAASYEQYF
TGTGCCAGCAGCCCTAAAGTGTGGCTAGCGGCCTCCTACGAGCAGTACTTC
>TRBV5-8|NA|TRBD1|TRBJ1-4
CASSPGQAGNEKLFF
TGTGCCAGCAGCCCTGGACAGGCCGGTAATGAAAAACTGTTTTTT
>TRBV11-2|once|NA|TRBJ1-1
CASSPLAGYTEAFF
TGTGCCAGCAGCCCCCTGGCGGGGTACACTGAAGCTTTCTTT
>TRBV28|few|NA|TRBJ1-6
CASSLADSLSSYNSPLHF
TGTGCCAGCAGTTTAGCGGACAGCCTCAGCTCCTATAATTCACCCCTCCACTTT
>TRBV19|NA|NA|TRBJ1-4
CASSIQRGSLLEKLFF
TGTGCCAGTAGTATACAAAGGGGGAGTTTGCTTGAAAAACTGTTTTTT
>TRBV5-1|NA|TRBD2|TRBJ2-7
CASSLAPSGIKRGQYF
TGCGCCAGCAGCTTGGCCCCTAGCGGAATCAAACGCGGGCAGTACTTC
>TRBV7-9|NA|NA|TRBJ1-4
CASTEQGTTNEKLFF
TGTGCCAGCACTGAACAGGGCACAACTAATGAAAAACTGTTTTTT
>TRBV5-1|NA|TRBD1|TRBJ2-7
CASGTGNYEQYF
TGCGCCAGTGGGACAGGGAATTACGAGCAGTACTTC
>TRBV7-9|once|TRBD1|TRBJ1-6
CASSSNPQGNNSPLHF
TGTGCCAGCAGCTCGAACCCACAGGGGAATAATTCACCCCTCCACTTT
>TRBV13|NA|TRBD2|TRBJ2-1
CASSFDGTSLNEQFF
TGTGCCAGCAGCTTCGACGGGACTAGCCTCAATGAGCAGTTCTTC
>TRBV27|NA|NA|TRBJ1-6
CASSLFAGANSPLHF
TGTGCCAGCAGTTTATTCGCGGGGGCAAATTCACCCCTCCACTTT
>TRBV7-2|NA|NA|TRBJ2-7
CASSLSTSPLREQYF
TGTGCCAGCAGCTTGAGTACTAGTCCACTCCGGGAGCAGTACTTC
>TRBV30|NA|TRBD1|TRBJ1-1
CAWRRRGQRTEAFF
TGTGCCTGGAGACGCAGGGGGCAGAGAACTGAAGCTTTCTTT
>TRBV19|NA|TRBD1|TRBJ1-5
CASRKSGQGIPYSNQPQHF
TGTGCCAGTAGGAAATCGGGACAGGGGATTCCTTATAGCAATCAGCCCCAGCATTTT
>TRBV19|NA|NA|TRBJ1-1
CASSILRQVNTEAFF
TGTGCCAGTAGTATATTAAGACAGGTGAACACTGAAGCTTTCTTT
>TRBV5-1|NA|NA|TRBJ1-1
CASSIGTEAFF
TGCGCCAGCAGCATCGGGACTGAAGCTTTCTTT
>TRBV6-5|NA|NA|TRBJ1-5
CASRTRFGNQPQHF
TGTGCCAGCAGGACCCGCTTCGGGAATCAGCCCCAGCATTTT
>TRBV7-9|NA|NA|TRBJ1-1
CASSLVIAGGTEAFF
TGTGCCAGCAGCTTAGTGATTGCGGGGGGCACTGAAGCTTTCTTT
>TRBV13|NA|TRBD1|TRBJ2-7
CASSPYRDRGSYEQYF
TGTGCCAGCAGCCCCTACCGGGACAGGGGCTCCTACGAGCAGTACTTC
>TRBV11-2|NA|TRBD1|TRBJ1-2
CASSSRTGGYGYTF
TGTGCCAGCAGCTCCAGGACAGGAGGCTATGGCTACACCTTC
>TRBV18|NA|NA|TRBJ2-1
CASSRDYNEQFF
TGTGCCAGCTCCCGGGACTACAATGAGCAGTTCTTC